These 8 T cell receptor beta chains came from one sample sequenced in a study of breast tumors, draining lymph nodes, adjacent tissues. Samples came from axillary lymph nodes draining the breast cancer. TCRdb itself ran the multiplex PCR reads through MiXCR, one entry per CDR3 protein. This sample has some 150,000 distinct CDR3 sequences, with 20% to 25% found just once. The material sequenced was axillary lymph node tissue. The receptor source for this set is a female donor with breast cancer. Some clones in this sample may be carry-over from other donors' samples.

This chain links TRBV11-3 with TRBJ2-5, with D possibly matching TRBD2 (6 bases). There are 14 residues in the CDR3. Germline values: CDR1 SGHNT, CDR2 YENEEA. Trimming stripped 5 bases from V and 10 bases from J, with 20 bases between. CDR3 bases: TGTGCCAGCAGCCAGGGCCTAGCGTTGCGGGACCAGTACTTC. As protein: CASSQGLALRDQYF.

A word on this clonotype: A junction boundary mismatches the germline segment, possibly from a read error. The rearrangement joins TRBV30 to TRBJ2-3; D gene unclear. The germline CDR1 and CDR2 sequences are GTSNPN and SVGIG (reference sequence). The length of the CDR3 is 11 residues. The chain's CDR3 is CVWKPRDTQYF. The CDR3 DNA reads TGTGTCTGGAAGCCTCGAGATACGCAGTATTTT.

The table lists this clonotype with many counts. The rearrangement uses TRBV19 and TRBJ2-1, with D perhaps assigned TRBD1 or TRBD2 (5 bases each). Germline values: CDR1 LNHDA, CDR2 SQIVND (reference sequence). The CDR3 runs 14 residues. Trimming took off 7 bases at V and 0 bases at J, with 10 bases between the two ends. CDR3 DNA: TGTGCCAGTACCCCTGGGGGCTCCTACAATGAGCAGTTCTTC. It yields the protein CASTPGGSYNEQFF.

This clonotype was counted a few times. The CDR3 sequence is CASSLLSGGSTDTQYF. The DNA for the CDR3 is TGTGCCAGCTCACTCCTTAGCGGAGGCAGCACAGATACGCAGTATTTT. This chain joins TRBV18 and TRBJ2-3, with D perhaps TRBD2 (6 bases). V lost 4 bases to trimming and J lost 0 bases, with 14 bases between them. This CDR3 has 16 residues. CDR1 KGHSH and CDR2 LQKENI come from the germline V gene. Using reference TRBV18 and TRBJ2-3 for the parts outside the CDR3, the full variable domain is NAGVMQNPRHLVRRRGQEARLRCSPMKGHSHVYWYRQLPEEGLKFMVYLQKENIIDESGMPKERFSAEFPKEGPSILRIQQVVRGDSAAYFCASSLLSGGSTDTQYFGPGTRLTVL.

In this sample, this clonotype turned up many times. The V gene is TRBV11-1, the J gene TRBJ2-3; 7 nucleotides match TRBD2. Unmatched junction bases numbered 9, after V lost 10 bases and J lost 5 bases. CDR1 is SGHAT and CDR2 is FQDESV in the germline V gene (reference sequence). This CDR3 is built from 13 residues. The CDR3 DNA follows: TGTGCCACCGGGGACTACGTCCGAGATACGCAGTATTTT. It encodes CATGDYVRDTQYF.

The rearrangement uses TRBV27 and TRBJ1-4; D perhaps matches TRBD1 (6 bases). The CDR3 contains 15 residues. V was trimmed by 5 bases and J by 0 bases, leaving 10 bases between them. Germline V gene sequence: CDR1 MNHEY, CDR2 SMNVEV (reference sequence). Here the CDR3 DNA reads TGTGCCAGCAGTGCGAAGGGGGCAACTAATGAAAAACTGTTTTTT. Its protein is CASSAKGATNEKLFF.

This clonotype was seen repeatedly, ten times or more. The CDR3 region is CSVSLVERDRSYNEQFF. CDR3 bases: TGCAGCGTTTCGTTGGTCGAAAGGGACCGCTCCTACAATGAGCAGTTCTTC. The V call is TRBV29-1, the J call TRBJ2-1; tentatively, D is TRBD1 or TRBD2 (5 bases each). This CDR3 region has 17 residues. CDR1 and CDR2 (germline): SQVTM, ANQGSEA. The V and J ends lost 5 bases and 0 bases respectively, with 20 bases between them.

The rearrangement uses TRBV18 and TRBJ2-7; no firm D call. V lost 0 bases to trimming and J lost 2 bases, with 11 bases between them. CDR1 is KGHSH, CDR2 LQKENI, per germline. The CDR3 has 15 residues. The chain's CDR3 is CASSPPSRTAYEQYF. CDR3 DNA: TGTGCCAGCTCACCACCGAGCCGGACGGCCTACGAGCAGTACTTC.